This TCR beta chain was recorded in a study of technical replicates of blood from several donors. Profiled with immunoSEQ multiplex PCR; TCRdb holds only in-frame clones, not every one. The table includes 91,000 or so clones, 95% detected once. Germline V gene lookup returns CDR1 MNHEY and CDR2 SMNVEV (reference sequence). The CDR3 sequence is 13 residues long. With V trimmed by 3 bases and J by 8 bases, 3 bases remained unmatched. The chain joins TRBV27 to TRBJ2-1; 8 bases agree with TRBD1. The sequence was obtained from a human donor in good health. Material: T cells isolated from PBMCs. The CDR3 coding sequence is TGTGCCAGCAGTTTCGACAGGGGTTATGAGCAGTTCTTC. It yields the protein CASSFDRGYEQFF.